This T cell receptor beta chain came from a study of cytomegalovirus exposure and HLA in healthy donors. Study outcomes and limitations: Later, TCR association rates were found to vary by HLA locus, highest for DRB1 and lowest for HLA-C. It was reported that the classifier diagnosed cytomegalovirus status with high specificity and sensitivity in both the original and validation cohorts.

V gave up 6 bases and J gave up 0 bases; unmatched junction bases: 12. The germline gives CDR1 KGHSH, CDR2 LQKENI. The CDR3 has 17 residues. The PCR used 60 Vbeta and 13 Jbeta primers. The assay was immunoSEQ multiplex PCR, and TCRdb's table has in-frame clones only and misses some. There are 150,000 to 200,000 clones in the sample; 78% occur only once, and 7% lies in the top ten. This clone was seen a handful of times. The antigen is unknown. Though nominally healthy at sampling, donors likely had unrecorded immune exposures. The chain joins TRBV18 to TRBJ1-1, with 8 bases fitting TRBD1. The receptor's source is a woman aged 35 to 49 in good health and CMV-seropositive. Material for sequencing was PBMCs. The chain's CDR3 is CASSVGDRPNLNTEAFF. In DNA form, the CDR3 reads TGTGCCAGCTCGGTCGGGGACAGGCCTAACCTGAACACTGAAGCTTTCTTT.